This T cell receptor beta chain came from a study of cytomegalovirus exposure and HLA in healthy donors. Overall study findings and caveats: In a later analysis, several top co-occurrence clusters appeared linked to parvovirus B19, influenza, CMV and Epstein-Barr virus. Some public TCRs appeared in many individuals, while most sequences were rare.

As concerns this clone: Antigen specificity is unknown.

V gave up 4 bases and J gave up 7 bases, with 17 bases separating them. The CDR3 has 14 residues. Germline CDR1 SQVTM, CDR2 ANQGSEA. Primers: 60 Vbeta forward and 13 Jbeta reverse. The method was immunoSEQ multiplex PCR; TCRdb's version includes in-frame clones alone and lacks a portion of them. The sample has approximately 150,000 clones; more than 70% are singletons. The chain carries TRBV29-1 and TRBJ1-5; D is perhaps TRBD1 (6 bases). Sequencing input: PBMCs. The source of this sequence is a male donor in good health and CMV-seronegative. The CDR3 region has the DNA TGCAGCGTTGCAAATGGGGGGGCAGACCAGCCCCAGCATTTT. This sequence encodes CSVANGGADQPQHF. The full variable domain, rest sourced from reference TRBV29-1 and TRBJ1-5, is SAVISQKPSRDICQRGTSLTIQCQVDSQVTMMFWYRQQPGQSLTLIATANQGSEATYESGFVIDKFPISRPNLTFSTLTVSNMSPEDSSIYLCSVANGGADQPQHFGDGTRLSIL.